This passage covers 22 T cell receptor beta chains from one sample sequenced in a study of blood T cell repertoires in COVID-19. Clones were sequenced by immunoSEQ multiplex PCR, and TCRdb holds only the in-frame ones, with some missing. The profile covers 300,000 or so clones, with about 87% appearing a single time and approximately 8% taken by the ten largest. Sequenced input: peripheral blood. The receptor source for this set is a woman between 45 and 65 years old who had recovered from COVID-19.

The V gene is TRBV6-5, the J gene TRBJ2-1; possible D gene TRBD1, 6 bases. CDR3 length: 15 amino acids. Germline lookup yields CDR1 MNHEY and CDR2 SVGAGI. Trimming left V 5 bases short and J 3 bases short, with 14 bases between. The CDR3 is CASSTSSRGYNEQFF. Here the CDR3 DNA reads TGTGCCAGCAGTACCAGTTCCAGGGGCTACAATGAGCAGTTCTTC.

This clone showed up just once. The CDR3 region is CASSWTENTEAFF. The CDR3 bases are TGTGCCAGCAGCTGGACAGAAAACACTGAAGCTTTCTTT. V usage is TRBV12-3 or TRBV12-4 and J usage is TRBJ1-1, with D perhaps TRBD1 (6 bases). The V and J ends lost 6 bases and 2 bases respectively, with 10 bases between them. The CDR3 consists of 13 residues.

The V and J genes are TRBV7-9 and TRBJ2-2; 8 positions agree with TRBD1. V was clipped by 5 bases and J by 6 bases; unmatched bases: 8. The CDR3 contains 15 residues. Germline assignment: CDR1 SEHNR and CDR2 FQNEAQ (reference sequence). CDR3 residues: CASSRGQGWAGELFF. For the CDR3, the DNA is TGTGCCAGCAGCAGAGGACAGGGCTGGGCCGGGGAGCTGTTTTTT.

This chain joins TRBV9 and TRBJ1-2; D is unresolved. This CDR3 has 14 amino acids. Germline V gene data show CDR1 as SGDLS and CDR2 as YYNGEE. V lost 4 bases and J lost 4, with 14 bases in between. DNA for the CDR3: TGTGCCAGCAGCACAAGACAAACCGGCTATGGCTACACCTTC. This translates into CASSTRQTGYGYTF.

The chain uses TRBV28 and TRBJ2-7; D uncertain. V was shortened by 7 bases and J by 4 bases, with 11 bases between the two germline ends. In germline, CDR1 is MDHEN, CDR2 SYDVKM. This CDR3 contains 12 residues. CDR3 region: CASNRPGYEQYF. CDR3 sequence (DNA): TGTGCCAGCAATCGACCCGGGTACGAGCAGTACTTC.

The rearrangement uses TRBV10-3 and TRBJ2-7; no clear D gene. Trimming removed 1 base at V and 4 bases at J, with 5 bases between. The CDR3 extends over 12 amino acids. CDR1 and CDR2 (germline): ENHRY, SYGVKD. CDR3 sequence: CAISEFGYEQYF. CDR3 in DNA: TGTGCCATCAGTGAGTTCGGTTACGAGCAGTACTTC.

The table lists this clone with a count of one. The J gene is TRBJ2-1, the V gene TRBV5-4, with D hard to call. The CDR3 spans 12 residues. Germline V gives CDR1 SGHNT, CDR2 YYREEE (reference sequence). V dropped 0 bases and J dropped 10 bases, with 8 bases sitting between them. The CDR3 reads CASSLERAEQFF. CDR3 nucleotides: TGTGCCAGCAGCTTGGAACGTGCGGAGCAGTTCTTC.

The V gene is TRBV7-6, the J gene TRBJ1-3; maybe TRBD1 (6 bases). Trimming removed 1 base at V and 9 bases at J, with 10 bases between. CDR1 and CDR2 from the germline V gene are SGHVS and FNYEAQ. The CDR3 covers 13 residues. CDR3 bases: TGTGCCAGCAGCTTAGAACAGGGTCGCACCATATATTTT. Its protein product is CASSLEQGRTIYF.

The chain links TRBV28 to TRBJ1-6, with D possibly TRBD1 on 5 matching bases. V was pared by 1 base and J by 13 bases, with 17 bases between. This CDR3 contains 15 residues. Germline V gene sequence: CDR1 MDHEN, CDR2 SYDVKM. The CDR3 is CASSLFRRAPSPLHF. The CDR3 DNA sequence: TGTGCCAGCAGTTTATTTCGCAGGGCTCCATCTCCCCTCCACTTT.

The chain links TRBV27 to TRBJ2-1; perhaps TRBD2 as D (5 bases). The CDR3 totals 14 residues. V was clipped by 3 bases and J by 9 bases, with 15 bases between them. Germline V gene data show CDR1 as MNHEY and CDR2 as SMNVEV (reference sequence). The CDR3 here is CASSFVSAHGEQFF. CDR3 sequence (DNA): TGTGCCAGCAGTTTCGTTAGCGCTCACGGTGAGCAGTTCTTC.

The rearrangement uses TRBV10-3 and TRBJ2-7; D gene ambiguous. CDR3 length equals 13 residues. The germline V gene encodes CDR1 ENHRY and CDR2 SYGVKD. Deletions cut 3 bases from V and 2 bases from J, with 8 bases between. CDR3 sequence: CAISDYQAYEQYF. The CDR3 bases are TGTGCCATCAGTGACTATCAAGCCTACGAGCAGTACTTC.

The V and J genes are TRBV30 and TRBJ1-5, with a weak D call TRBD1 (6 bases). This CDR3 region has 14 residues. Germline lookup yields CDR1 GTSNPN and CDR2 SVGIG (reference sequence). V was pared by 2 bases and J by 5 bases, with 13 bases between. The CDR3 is CAWSLTGSHQPQHF. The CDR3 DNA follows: TGTGCCTGGAGTTTGACAGGTTCTCATCAGCCCCAGCATTTT.

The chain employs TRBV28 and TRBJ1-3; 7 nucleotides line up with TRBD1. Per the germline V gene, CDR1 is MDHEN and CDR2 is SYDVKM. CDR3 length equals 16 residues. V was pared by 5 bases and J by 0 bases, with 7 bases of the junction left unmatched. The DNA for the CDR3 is TGTGCCAGCAGTCCACAGGGGTCCCCCTCTGGAAACACCATATATTTT. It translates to CASSPQGSPSGNTIYF.

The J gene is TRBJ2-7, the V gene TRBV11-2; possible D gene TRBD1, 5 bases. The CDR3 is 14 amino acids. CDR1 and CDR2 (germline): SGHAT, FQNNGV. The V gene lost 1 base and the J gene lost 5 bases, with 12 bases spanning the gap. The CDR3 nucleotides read TGTGCCAGCAGCTTAGGGCAGGGTGGGGACGAGCAGTACTTC. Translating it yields CASSLGQGGDEQYF.

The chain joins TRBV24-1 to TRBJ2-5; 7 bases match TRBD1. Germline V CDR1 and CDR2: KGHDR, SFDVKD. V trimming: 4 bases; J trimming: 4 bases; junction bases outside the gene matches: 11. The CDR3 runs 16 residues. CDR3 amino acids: CATSDADRSVGETQYF. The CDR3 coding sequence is TGTGCCACCAGTGACGCGGACAGGTCGGTGGGAGAGACCCAGTACTTC.

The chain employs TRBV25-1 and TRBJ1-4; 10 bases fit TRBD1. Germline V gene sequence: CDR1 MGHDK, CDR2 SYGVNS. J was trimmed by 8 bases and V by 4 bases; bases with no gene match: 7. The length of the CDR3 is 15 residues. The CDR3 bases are TGTGCCAGCAGTGGATCGACAGGGGGCCGGGAAAAACTGTTTTTT. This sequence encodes CASSGSTGGREKLFF.

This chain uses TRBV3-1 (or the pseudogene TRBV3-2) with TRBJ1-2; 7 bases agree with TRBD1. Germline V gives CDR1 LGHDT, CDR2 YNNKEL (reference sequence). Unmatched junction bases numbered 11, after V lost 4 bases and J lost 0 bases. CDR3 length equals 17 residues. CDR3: CASSPFGTGATNYGYTF. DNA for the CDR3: TGTGCCAGCAGCCCTTTTGGTACAGGGGCTACTAACTATGGCTACACCTTC.

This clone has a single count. DNA of the CDR3: TGTGCCAGCACTCCTCAGGGGCCGGGCCTGAGCAATCAGCCCCAGCATTTT. Translation: CASTPQGPGLSNQPQHF. This chain connects TRBV28 to TRBJ1-5; D is perhaps TRBD1 (6 bases). Germline V gives CDR1 MDHEN, CDR2 SYDVKM. The CDR3 sequence is 17 residues long. Trimming pared 7 bases from V and 1 base from J, leaving 20 bases between.

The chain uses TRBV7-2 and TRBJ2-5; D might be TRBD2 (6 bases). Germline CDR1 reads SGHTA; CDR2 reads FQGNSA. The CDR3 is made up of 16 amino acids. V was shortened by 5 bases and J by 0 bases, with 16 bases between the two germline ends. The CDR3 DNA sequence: TGTGCCAGCAGCCCGGGACTGACGGGTTACCAAGAGACCCAGTACTTC. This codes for CASSPGLTGYQETQYF.

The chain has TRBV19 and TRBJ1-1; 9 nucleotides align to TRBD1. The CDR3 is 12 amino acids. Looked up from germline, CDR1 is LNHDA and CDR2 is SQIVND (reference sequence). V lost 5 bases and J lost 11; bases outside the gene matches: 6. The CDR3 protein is CASSPRDRDAFF. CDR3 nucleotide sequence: TGTGCCAGTAGTCCCCGGGACAGGGACGCTTTCTTT.

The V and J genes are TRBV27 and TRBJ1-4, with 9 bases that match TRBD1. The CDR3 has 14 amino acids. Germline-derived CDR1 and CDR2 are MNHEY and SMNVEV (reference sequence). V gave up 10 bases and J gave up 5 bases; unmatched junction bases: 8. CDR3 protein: CANAGGQGNEKLFF. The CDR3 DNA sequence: TGTGCCAACGCCGGAGGACAGGGGAATGAAAAACTGTTTTTT.

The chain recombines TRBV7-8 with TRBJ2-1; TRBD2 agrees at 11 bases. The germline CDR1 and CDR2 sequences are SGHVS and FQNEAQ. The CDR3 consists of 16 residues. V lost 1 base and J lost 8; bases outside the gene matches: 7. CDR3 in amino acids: CASSLDIAGGPDEQFF. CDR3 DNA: TGTGCCAGCAGCTTAGATATAGCGGGGGGGCCTGATGAGCAGTTCTTC.